The clone carrying this TCR beta chain was found a few times. Antigen specificity is unknown. The data were obtained in a study of cytomegalovirus exposure and HLA in healthy donors. Study outcomes and limitations: The study flagged about 150 TCR beta chains as cytomegalovirus-associated. For cytomegalovirus status, the classifier reportedly gave diagnoses with high specificity and sensitivity. Later work found most CMV-associated TCR beta chains apparently HLA-restricted.

60 Vbeta and 13 Jbeta primers were used in PCR. Original data processing: Counted up in a later analysis, unique TCR beta chains came to about 80 million, with 9.5 million to 13 million shared. Sequencing was performed with immunoSEQ multiplex PCR; in TCRdb, only in-frame clones are kept and a portion is missing. Clone size and V and J calls were adopted from that table, with D and trimming inferred from the DNA. The table includes approximately 97,000 clones, 63% detected once. Germline V CDR1 and CDR2: ENHRY, SYGVKD. Unmatched junction bases numbered 5, after V lost 7 bases and J lost 0 bases. The CDR3 runs 16 residues.

The chain employs TRBV10-3 and TRBJ2-1; 11 nucleotides agree with TRBD2. The sequence was collected from a human donor in good health. Sequenced: PBMCs. The CDR3 spells CAITASGRSSYNEQFF. Here the CDR3 DNA reads TGTGCCATCACGGCTAGCGGGAGGAGCTCCTACAATGAGCAGTTCTTC.